These 25 T cell receptor beta chains were sequenced from one sample in a study of T-cell reconstitution after alpha-beta-depleted transplantation in children. Preparation of the TCRbeta library used unique molecular identifiers. One entry per CDR3 protein results from TCRdb running MiXCR on the PCR reads. This repertoire shows about 58,000 distinct CDR3 sequences, 44% found once; its top ten account for roughly 98%. This specimen was PBMCs, mostly from graft donor cells, taken 360 days after TCRalphabeta/CD19-depleted stem cell transplant. These receptors were collected from a male patient aged 10-17 years who had a stem cell transplant for acute lymphoblastic leukemia, so the T cells may come from the graft donor.

This clonotype was counted only a few times. The genes are TRBV12-3 or TRBV12-4 and TRBJ2-1; TRBD2 aligns across 8 bases. V shed 7 bases and J 5 bases; nucleotides not matched to a gene: 13. The CDR3 extends over 16 amino acids. CDR3 residues: CASTLRIGLADNEQFF. CDR3 sequence (DNA): TGTGCCAGCACCCTCCGAATCGGACTAGCTGACAATGAGCAGTTCTTC.

The chain couples TRBV12-3 or TRBV12-4 to TRBJ2-3; D ambiguous. With 6 bases removed from V and 3 bases from J, the gap between germline ends came to 13 bases. This CDR3 spans 14 amino acids. The CDR3 nucleotides are TGTGCCAGCAGCCCCACCGGGCGTACAGATACGCAGTATTTT. Amino acids: CASSPTGRTDTQYF.

J is TRBJ2-7 and V is TRBV5-6; tentative D call: TRBD2 (5 bases). Germline CDR1 reads SGHDT; CDR2 reads YYEEEE. The CDR3 extends over 14 amino acids. Trimming took off 7 bases at V and 3 bases at J, with 17 bases between the two ends. The CDR3: CASVLQGGGYEQYF. CDR3 coding DNA: TGTGCCAGCGTTTTACAAGGAGGAGGCTACGAGCAGTACTTC.

The chain uses TRBV28 and TRBJ2-7; no clear D gene. V was clipped by 6 bases and J by 5 bases, with 8 bases between them. Germline CDR1 reads MDHEN; CDR2 reads SYDVKM. This CDR3 has 11 amino acids. CDR3 in amino acids: CASRRVDEQYF. The CDR3 DNA reads TGTGCCAGCAGACGCGTTGACGAGCAGTACTTC.

The table lists this clonotype with a few counts. The chain is built from TRBV29-1 and TRBJ2-1; D is uncertain. CDR3 length equals 15 residues. V was shortened by 2 bases and J by 5 bases, with 16 bases between the two germline ends. The V gene's germline CDR1 is SQVTM and CDR2 ANQGSEA. CDR3 protein: CSVEPTLPRDNEQFF. The CDR3, as DNA: TGCAGCGTTGAACCGACTCTCCCAAGGGACAATGAGCAGTTCTTC.

Concerning this clonotype itself: One end of the junction is discordant with germline, which a read error may explain. The V and J genes are TRBV12-3 or TRBV12-4 and TRBJ1-2; TRBD1 might be the D (5 bases). The CDR3 is 14 residues long. CDR3 nucleotide sequence: TGTGCCACCAGTTTCTTAGGGGCAGGAGAGGGCTACACCTTC. It translates to CATSFLGAGEGYTF.

The chain has TRBV12-3 or TRBV12-4 and TRBJ2-5, with TRBD1 matching 9 bases. CDR3 size: 15 residues. The ends lost 3 bases at V and 5 bases at J; junction bases unmatched: 7. The CDR3 bases are TGTGCCAGCAGTTTTGGAGACAGGGGGAAGGAGACCCAGTACTTC. It translates to CASSFGDRGKETQYF.

This rearrangement joins TRBV6-5 to TRBJ2-3; 11 bases map to TRBD2. Germline assignment: CDR1 MNHEY and CDR2 SVGAGI. Germline trimming cut 6 bases from V and 13 bases from J; bases unmatched to any gene: 6. This CDR3 region has 12 residues. The CDR3 DNA reads TGTGCCAGCAGCCAGACTAGCGGGAAGGAGTATTTT. Translated: CASSQTSGKEYF.

This clonotype was seen once. This chain joins TRBV3-1 and TRBJ1-5; 7 bases fit TRBD1. This CDR3 spans 18 amino acids. Germline V gene data show CDR1 as LGHDT and CDR2 as YNNKEL (reference sequence). The ends lost 3 bases at V and 0 bases at J; junction bases unmatched: 11. The CDR3 here is CASSQTGNSRYSNQPQHF. CDR3 bases: TGTGCCAGCAGCCAGACAGGGAACTCCCGTTATAGCAATCAGCCCCAGCATTTT.

The chain has TRBV4-3 and TRBJ2-7; possibly TRBD2 for D (5 bases). This CDR3 comprises 15 residues. The germline gives CDR1 LGHNA, CDR2 YSLEER. V was pared by 0 bases and J by 9 bases, with 18 bases between. Here the CDR3 reads CASSQDQGLGSAQYF. Written as DNA, the CDR3 is TGCGCCAGCAGCCAAGATCAAGGACTCGGATCTGCGCAGTACTTC.

This clonotype has a single count. The chain employs TRBV20-1 and TRBJ1-1, with D hard to call. The germline CDR1 and CDR2 sequences are DFQATT and SNEGSKA (reference sequence). V was shortened by 7 bases and J by 2 bases, with 8 bases between the two germline ends. The CDR3 has 11 residues. This CDR3 is CSVPVNTEAFF. CDR3 coding DNA: TGCAGTGTCCCGGTTAACACTGAAGCTTTCTTT.

This clonotype was observed a few times. CDR3 protein: CASRQGATDTQYF. In nucleotides, the CDR3 is TGTGCCAGCCGACAGGGGGCAACAGATACGCAGTATTTT. This rearrangement joins TRBV11-2 to TRBJ2-3; TRBD1 agrees at 10 bases. CDR1 is SGHAT and CDR2 is FQNNGV in the germline V gene. Unmatched junction bases numbered 2, after V lost 8 bases and J lost 3 bases. This CDR3 contains 13 residues.

V gene TRBV7-9 combines with J gene TRBJ2-5; D is unresolved. CDR1 is SEHNR and CDR2 is FQNEAQ in the germline V gene (reference sequence). V lost 5 bases, J lost 2 bases, and 15 bases lay in between. The CDR3 runs 15 residues. The DNA for the CDR3 is TGTGCCAGCAGCCCTAGTGAAGGCCTACAAGAGACCCAGTACTTC. This sequence encodes CASSPSEGLQETQYF.

This clonotype turned up a few times. The chain employs TRBV3-1 and TRBJ2-1; 9 bases align to TRBD2. The CDR3 sequence is 15 residues long. V lost 7 bases to trimming and J lost 5 bases; unmatched junction nucleotides: 9. In germline, CDR1 is LGHDT, CDR2 YNNKEL (reference sequence). The CDR3 sequence is CASTTGTSLNNEQFF. The CDR3 nucleotides are TGTGCCAGCACCACCGGGACTAGCTTGAACAATGAGCAGTTCTTC.

The J gene is TRBJ2-3, the V gene TRBV7-2; no clear D. The CDR3 is 15 amino acids. CDR1 and CDR2 from the germline V gene are SGHTA and FQGNSA. Trimming pared 2 bases from V and 2 bases from J, leaving 11 bases between. Here the CDR3 reads CASSLLTSSTDTQYF. In DNA, the CDR3 is TGTGCCAGCAGCTTACTGACCAGTTCCACAGATACGCAGTATTTT.

V is TRBV11-2 and J is TRBJ2-1; TRBD2 aligns across 12 bases. Per the germline V gene, CDR1 is SGHAT and CDR2 is FQNNGV. This CDR3 contains 17 residues. Trimming cost V 4 bases and J 8 bases; bases outside gene matches: 12. The CDR3 is CASSSRLAGVSGDEQFF. In nucleotides, the CDR3 is TGTGCCAGCAGCTCCCGACTAGCGGGAGTTTCTGGGGATGAGCAGTTCTTC.

This chain connects TRBV5-6 to TRBJ2-3; D is unresolved. Trimming took off 1 base at V and 0 bases at J, with 6 bases between the two ends. CDR3 length: 14 amino acids. The germline V gene has CDR1 SGHDT and CDR2 YYEEEE. The CDR3 DNA reads as TGTGCCAGCAGCTTGTGGGCGAGCACAGATACGCAGTATTTT. Its translation: CASSLWASTDTQYF.

This clonotype occurred a few times. The rearrangement joins TRBV7-8 to TRBJ2-3, with TRBD1 matching over 7 bases. Germline V gene sequence: CDR1 SGHVS, CDR2 FQNEAQ. CDR3 length equals 15 residues. V dropped 6 bases and J dropped 2; count of bases not matched to a gene: 8. The CDR3 DNA reads TGTGCCAGCAGTCACCGGGACAGTTACACAGATACGCAGTATTTT. This gives the protein CASSHRDSYTDTQYF.

The rearrangement uses TRBV6-5 and TRBJ2-3, with D possibly TRBD1 on 5 matching bases. CDR3 length equals 12 residues. Germline lookup yields CDR1 MNHEY and CDR2 SVGAGI. The V gene lost 5 bases and the J gene lost 10 bases, with 13 bases spanning the gap. CDR3 sequence (DNA): TGTGCCAGCAGTCCTTCAGGGCATCCGCAGTATTTT. It codes for CASSPSGHPQYF.

This clonotype appeared a few times. The rearrangement joins TRBV20-1 to TRBJ2-3; D unresolved. Germline V gives CDR1 DFQATT, CDR2 SNEGSKA (reference sequence). The CDR3 length is 13 residues. V lost 6 bases and J lost 2, with 12 bases in between. The DNA of the CDR3 is TGCAGTGCCGAAGGGCCCCACACAGATACGCAGTATTTT. As protein: CSAEGPHTDTQYF.

This chain joins TRBV5-1 and TRBJ2-5, with 8 bases identical to TRBD1. CDR1 SGHRS and CDR2 YFSETQ come from the germline V gene. V was clipped by 4 bases and J by 7 bases; unmatched bases: 9. CDR3 length: 14 amino acids. The DNA for the CDR3 is TGCGCCAGCAGCCTTACCGGACAGGGCGGGACCCAGTACTTC. Translating it yields CASSLTGQGGTQYF.

The CDR3 coding sequence is TGCGCCAGCAGCCAAGAGCGGGCCAATAGGGGGGATGAGCAGTTCTTC. Its protein is CASSQERANRGDEQFF. The rearrangement joins TRBV4-1 to TRBJ2-1; the D call may be TRBD1 or TRBD2 (6 bases each). V lost 0 bases and J lost 8, with 17 bases in between. The CDR3 spans 16 residues. Germline CDR1 MGHRA, CDR2 YSYEKL.

The V and J genes are TRBV12-3 or TRBV12-4 and TRBJ2-1; the match to TRBD1 covers 7 bases. The length of the CDR3 is 14 residues. The V gene end was trimmed by 8 bases and the J gene end by 0 bases; junction bases not matched to a gene: 4. CDR3 bases: TGTGCCAGCGGGGGACAGAGCTCCTACAATGAGCAGTTCTTC. Translation gives CASGGQSSYNEQFF.

V and J are TRBV11-3 and TRBJ1-5; D gene ambiguous. V lost 3 bases, J lost 3 bases, and 6 bases lay in between. The germline CDR1 and CDR2 sequences are SGHNT and YENEEA. The CDR3 runs 13 residues. CDR3 sequence: CASSFRDNQPQHF. In nucleotides, the CDR3 is TGTGCCAGCAGCTTCCGGGACAATCAGCCCCAGCATTTT. Full variable domain (rest looked up from reference TRBV11-3 and TRBJ1-5): EAGVVQSPRYKIIEKKQPVAFWCNPISGHNTLYWYLQNLGQGPELLIRYENEEAVDDSQLPKDRFSAERLKGVDSTLKIQPAELGDSAVYLCASSFRDNQPQHFGDGTRLSIL.

This clonotype was detected ten times or more. The chain combines TRBV12-3 or TRBV12-4 with TRBJ2-7; D uncertain. Trimming took off 2 bases at V and 3 bases at J, with 11 bases between the two ends. The CDR3 extends over 14 amino acids. CDR3 bases: TGTGCCAGCAGTTTATCCGGGTCCCTCTACGAGCAGTACTTC. Translated, it gives CASSLSGSLYEQYF.